This paragraph covers one T cell receptor (beta chain) sequence. The sample holds a few counts of this clonotype. It lacks a known antigen. No much larger clone exists at a distance of one base, and base qualities are not known. Libraries came from 5' RACE. Sequencing used an Illumina HiSeq 2500. The second PCR ran for roughly 7 to 11 cycles and used a J-beta primer mix along with a sample-barcoded 5' primer. A template-switch 5' adaptor carrying 12 random nucleotides introduced a unique molecular identifier onto each TCR beta cDNA molecule. Each sample yielded at least 3 million CDR3-containing paired-end reads. First-strand cDNA was synthesized from all RNA with the Mint cDNA synthesis kit, primed by a TRBC-specific oligonucleotide. After uracil-DNA glycosylase treatment, a first 18-cycle PCR used universal primers M1SS and BC2_uni_R on all cDNA. Per the original workflow: Each sample was normalized by randomly selecting 1 million high-quality reads, each carrying a distinct molecular identifier. Reads with shared molecular identifiers were discarded instead of being binned into consensus sequences. MiTCR, set to a Q25 quality threshold and the strictest error-elimination algorithm, was used for CDR3 identification, clonotype clustering and error correction. A nonparametric unseen species model with Euler transformation was used to estimate lower-bound total TCR beta diversity. Through fastp at Q25 and MiXCR, TCRdb rebuilt clones from the public reads, retaining in-frame beta chains. Identical CDR3 protein sequences are pooled into one entry, listed with their most common genes and DNA. TCRdb, not the authors, supplied the V and J calls. The sample table lists over 700,000 distinct CDR3 sequences, about 53% of them with a count of one. The top ten clones comprise around 41% of the sample.

This sample was taken from a study of blood T cells in healthy people across ages (dated by TCRdb to about 2015). About the study as a whole: In model experiments, template switching captured roughly one uniquely barcoded TCR beta cDNA molecule for every two T cells. Donors of different ages were randomly distributed across sequencing lanes to avoid experimental bias. For two donors (one aged 18 to 30 and one aged 80 or older), the study analyzed two additional independent replicas of 1 million unique cDNA reads from the same blood draw. Four age groups were formed from the donors: young (average approximately 15 years), middle-aged (less than 40), aged (approximately 60) and long-lived (more than 75). Using deep sequencing normalized with unique cDNA molecular identifiers, the study measured how TCR beta repertoire diversity changes with age.

V loses 7 bases of germline sequence and J loses 0 bases, and the interval between the two ends is 16 bases. The CDR3 runs 14 residues from the cysteine to the phenylalanine. CDR3 DNA is the only sequence kept; it has 42 bases, read in frame from the first base. The germline V gene provides CDR1 SQVTM and CDR2 ANQGSEA. Systemically healthy Caucasian individuals from Russia, approximately 39 in total and aged roughly 6 to 100 years, were included as donors. Ten milliliters of peripheral blood were drawn from each donor into EDTA-treated Vacutainer tubes. PBMCs were isolated by Ficoll-Paque density-gradient centrifugation, with at least 7 million obtained per sample. Trizol reagent was used to extract total RNA from the PBMCs, yielding at least 5.5 micrograms per sample. For every donor, flow cytometry on a PBMC aliquot measured the percentage of naive CD45RAhigh/CD27high T cells. Here is what the overall study found, with its caveats: Since profiling was done on bulk unsorted PBMCs, naive and antigen-experienced compartments could not be conclusively compared. The percentage of naive T cells measured by flow cytometry correlated strongly with observed TCR beta diversity. Donor CMV infection status was unknown, potentially confounding age-related changes in expanded clonotypes. Estimates of total diversity based on one million sequenced T cells were considered lower bounds and underestimates. The long-lived group showed more naive CD4+ T cells, fewer expanded clones and increased TCR diversity than the aged group, suggesting age selection. As age increased, observed TCR beta diversity per million T cells dropped in a roughly linear way, and a significant reduction was already evident by age 40.

This sequence uses TRBV29-1 and TRBJ2-7; the D gene is unclear. This TCR was sampled from an elderly man in good health. Sequencing input: blood. The sequenced DNA: TGCAGCGCCAAAGCGAACAGTGCCTCCTACGAGCAGTACTTC. Translated, it reads CSAKANSASYEQYF.